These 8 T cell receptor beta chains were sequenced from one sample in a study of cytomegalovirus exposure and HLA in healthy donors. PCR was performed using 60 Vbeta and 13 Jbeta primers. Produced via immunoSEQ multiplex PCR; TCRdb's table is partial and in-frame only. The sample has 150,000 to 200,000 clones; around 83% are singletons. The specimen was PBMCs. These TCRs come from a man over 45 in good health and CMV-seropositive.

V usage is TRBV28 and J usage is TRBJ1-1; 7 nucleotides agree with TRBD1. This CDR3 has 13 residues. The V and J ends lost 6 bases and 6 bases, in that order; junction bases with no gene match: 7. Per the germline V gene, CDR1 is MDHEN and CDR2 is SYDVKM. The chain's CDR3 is CASRQGTGPEAFF. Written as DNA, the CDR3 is TGTGCCAGCAGACAGGGGACGGGGCCTGAAGCTTTCTTT. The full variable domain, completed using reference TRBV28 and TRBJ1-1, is DVKVTQSSRYLVKRTGEKVFLECVQDMDHENMFWYRQDPGLGLRLIYFSYDVKMKEKGDIPEGYSVSREKKERFSLILESASTNQTSMYLCASRQGTGPEAFFGQGTRLTVV.

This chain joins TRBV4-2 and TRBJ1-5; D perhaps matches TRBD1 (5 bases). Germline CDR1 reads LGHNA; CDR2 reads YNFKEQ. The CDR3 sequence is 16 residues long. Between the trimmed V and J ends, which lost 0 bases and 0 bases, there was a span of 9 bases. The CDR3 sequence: CASSQDGGTSNQPQHF. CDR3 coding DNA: TGTGCCAGCAGCCAAGACGGGGGTACTAGCAATCAGCCCCAGCATTTT.

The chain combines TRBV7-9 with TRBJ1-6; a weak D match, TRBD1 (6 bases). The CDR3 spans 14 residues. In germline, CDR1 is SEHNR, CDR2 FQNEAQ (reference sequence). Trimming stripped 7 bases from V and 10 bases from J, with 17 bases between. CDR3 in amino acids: CASTEQGLVSPLHF. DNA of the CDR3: TGTGCCAGCACCGAACAGGGATTGGTCTCACCCCTCCACTTT.

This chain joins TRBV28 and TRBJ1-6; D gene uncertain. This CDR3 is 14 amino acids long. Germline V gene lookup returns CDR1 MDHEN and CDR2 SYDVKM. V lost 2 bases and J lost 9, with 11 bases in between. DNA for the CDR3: TGTGCCAGCAGTTTAGGAGGGTTGGGTTCACCCCTCCACTTT. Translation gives CASSLGGLGSPLHF.

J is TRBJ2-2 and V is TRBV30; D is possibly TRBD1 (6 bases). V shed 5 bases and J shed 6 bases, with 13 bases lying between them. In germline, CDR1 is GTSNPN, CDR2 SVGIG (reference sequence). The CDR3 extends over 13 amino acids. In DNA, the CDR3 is TGTGCCTGGCTCGGGCAGGGGTCCGGGGAGCTGTTTTTT. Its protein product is CAWLGQGSGELFF.

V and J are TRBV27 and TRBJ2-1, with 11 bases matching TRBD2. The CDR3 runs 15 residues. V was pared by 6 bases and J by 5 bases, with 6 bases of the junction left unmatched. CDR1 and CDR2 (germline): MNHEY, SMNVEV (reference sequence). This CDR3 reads CASSLLAGVNNEQFF. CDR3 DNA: TGTGCCAGCAGCTTACTAGCGGGGGTAAACAATGAGCAGTTCTTC.

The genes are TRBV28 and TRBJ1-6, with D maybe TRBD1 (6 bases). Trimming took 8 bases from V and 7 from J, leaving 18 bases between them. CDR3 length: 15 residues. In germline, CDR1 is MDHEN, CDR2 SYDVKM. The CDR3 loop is CASETGKRANSPLHF. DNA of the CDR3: TGTGCCAGCGAAACAGGGAAACGGGCAAATTCACCCCTCCACTTT.

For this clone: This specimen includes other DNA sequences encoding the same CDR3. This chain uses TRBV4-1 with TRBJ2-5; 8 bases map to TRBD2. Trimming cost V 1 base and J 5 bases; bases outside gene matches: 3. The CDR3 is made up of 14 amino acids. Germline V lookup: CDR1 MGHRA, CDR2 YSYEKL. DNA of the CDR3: TGCGCCAGCAGCCAAGGACTAGCGAGCGAGACCCAGTACTTC. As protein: CASSQGLASETQYF.